The source of this T cell receptor beta chain is a study of cytomegalovirus exposure and HLA in healthy donors. The trim removed 0 bases at V and 6 bases at J, leaving 1 base unmatched. The CDR3 is 13 amino acids. Germline CDR1 reads SGHRS; CDR2 reads YFSETQ. A multiplex PCR was run with 60 Vbeta primers and 13 Jbeta primers. Only in-frame clones appear in the TCRdb table, and some are missing; sequencing was by immunoSEQ multiplex PCR. The sample consists of 140,000 to 150,000 clones, 88% of them appearing once. General study results and limits: Reportedly, a later analysis found an Asian-associated ancestry cluster had fewer N-insertions than the roughly 700-donor mean. The productive fraction for most TCR beta V segments was about 90% or about 30% in an earlier analysis. Some TCR beta chains (about 170 of them) were listed as cytomegalovirus-associated.

As for this clone: Its cognate antigen is unknown.

The V call is TRBV5-1, the J call TRBJ1-2, with 8 bases lining up with TRBD1. The TCR originated in a woman between 35 and 50 years old in good health and CMV-seronegative. The sample taken for sequencing was PBMCs. The CDR3 nucleotides read TGCGCCAGCAGCTTGGGGACAGGGAATGGCTACACCTTC. The encoded protein is CASSLGTGNGYTF.